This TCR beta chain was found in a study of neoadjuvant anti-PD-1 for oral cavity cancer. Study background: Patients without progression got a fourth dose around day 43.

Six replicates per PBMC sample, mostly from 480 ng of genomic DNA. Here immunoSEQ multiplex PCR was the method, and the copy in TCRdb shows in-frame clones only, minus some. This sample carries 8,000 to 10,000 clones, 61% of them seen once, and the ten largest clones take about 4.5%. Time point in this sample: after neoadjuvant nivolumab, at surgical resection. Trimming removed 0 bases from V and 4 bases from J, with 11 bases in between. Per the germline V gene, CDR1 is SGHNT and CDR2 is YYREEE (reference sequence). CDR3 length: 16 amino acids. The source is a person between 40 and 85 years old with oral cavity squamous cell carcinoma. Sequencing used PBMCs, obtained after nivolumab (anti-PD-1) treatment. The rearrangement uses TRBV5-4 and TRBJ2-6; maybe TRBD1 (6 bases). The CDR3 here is CASSLEQGAGANVLTF. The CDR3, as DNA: TGTGCCAGCAGCTTGGAACAGGGAGCCGGGGCCAACGTCCTGACTTTC.